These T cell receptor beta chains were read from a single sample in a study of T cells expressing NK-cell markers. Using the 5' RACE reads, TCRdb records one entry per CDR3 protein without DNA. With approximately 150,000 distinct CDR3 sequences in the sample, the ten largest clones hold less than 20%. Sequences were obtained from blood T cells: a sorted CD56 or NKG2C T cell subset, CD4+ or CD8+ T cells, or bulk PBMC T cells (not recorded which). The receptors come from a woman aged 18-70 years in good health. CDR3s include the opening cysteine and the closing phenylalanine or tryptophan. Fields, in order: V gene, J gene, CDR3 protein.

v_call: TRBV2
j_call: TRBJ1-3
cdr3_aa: CATGIGNTIYF

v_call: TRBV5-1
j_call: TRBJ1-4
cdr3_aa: CASSFSTGQDEKLFF

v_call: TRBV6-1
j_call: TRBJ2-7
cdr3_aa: CASSGRLAGRYEQYF

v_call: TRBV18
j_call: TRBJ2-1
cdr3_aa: CASSPGTSGRSNEQFF

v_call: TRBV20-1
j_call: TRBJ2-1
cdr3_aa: CSARTSVKEWDEQFF

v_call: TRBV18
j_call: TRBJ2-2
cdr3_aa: CASSPPNRLTGELFF

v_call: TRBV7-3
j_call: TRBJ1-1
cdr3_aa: CASSLKGQNTEAFF

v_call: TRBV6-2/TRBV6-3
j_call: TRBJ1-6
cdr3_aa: CASSYWGRRNSPLHF

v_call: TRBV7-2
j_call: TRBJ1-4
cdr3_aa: CASSLSGTYEKLFF

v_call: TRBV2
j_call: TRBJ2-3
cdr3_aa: CASTNPPPDTQYF

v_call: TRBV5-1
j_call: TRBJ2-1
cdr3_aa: CASSPRSSYNEQFF

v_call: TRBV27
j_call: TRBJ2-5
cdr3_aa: CASKGLRDARAQYF

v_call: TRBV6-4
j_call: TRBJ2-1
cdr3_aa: CASSPSGSLGEQFF

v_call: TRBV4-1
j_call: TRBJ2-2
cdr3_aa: CASSQDRGLQGGELFF

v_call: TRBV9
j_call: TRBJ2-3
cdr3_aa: CASSVVGSGGDTQYF

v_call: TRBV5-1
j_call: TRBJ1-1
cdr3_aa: CASSLESGQGGTEAFF

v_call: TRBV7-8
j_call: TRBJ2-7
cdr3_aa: CASSLGGGWSYEQYF

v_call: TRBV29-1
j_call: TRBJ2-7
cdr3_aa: CSVDTSGSYEQYF

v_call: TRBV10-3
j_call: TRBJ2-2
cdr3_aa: CAIRAGEGVGELFF

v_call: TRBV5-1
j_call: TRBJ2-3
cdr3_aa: CASKGAGGPTDTQYF